This T cell receptor (beta chain) is from a study of cytomegalovirus exposure and HLA in healthy donors. Study overall: Early on, a data release was issued that held 80 million or so unique TCRs from HLA-typed donors.

The PCR used 60 Vbeta and 13 Jbeta primers. TCRdb's table, derived via immunoSEQ multiplex PCR, lists solely in-frame clones and lacks some. Among 20,000 to 30,000 clones listed, approximately 70% were seen once. Regarding this clone: The antigen is unknown.

Study-level findings and limits: In the analysis, some V segments, TRBV6-2 and TRBV6-3 included, were excluded as indistinguishable.

The trim removed 7 bases at V and 6 bases at J, leaving 13 bases unmatched. The CDR3 contains 15 residues. Per germline, CDR1 ENHRY and CDR2 SYGVKD. Sequenced material: PBMCs. V gene TRBV10-3 combines with J gene TRBJ2-7; 9 bases map to TRBD1. The origin of this receptor is a woman between 50 and 59 years old in good health and CMV-seronegative. The CDR3 bases are TGTGCCATCAACTCCGGGGGACAGGGTGGACTCGAGCAGTACTTC. Translated: CAINSGGQGGLEQYF.